Below, 4 T cell receptor beta chains from the same sample are listed, as sequenced in a study of human T cells and chemical hapten exposure. MiXCR, applied by TCRdb to the RACE reads, yields one record per CDR3 protein. The data show 140,000 or so distinct CDR3 sequences, roughly 12% seen once. Time point reported: patch test 2, 6 weeks after DPC sensitization. As for treatment: therapeutic diphenylcyclopropenone sensitization with weekly scalp DPC. Source: whole blood, taken in connection with sensitization to the hapten diphenylcyclopropenone (DPC). These receptor sequences come from a woman in her fifties or sixties with alopecia areata. Some clones in this sample may be carry-over from other donors' samples.

This clonotype turned up a few times. The chain uses TRBV7-3 and TRBJ2-1; 10 nucleotides align to TRBD1. Germline CDR1 SGHTA, CDR2 FQGTGA. With V trimmed by 3 bases and J by 7 bases, 3 bases remained unmatched. This CDR3 spans 14 amino acids. The CDR3 loop is CASSLTGGMNEQFF. In nucleotides, the CDR3 is TGTGCCAGCAGCTTGACAGGGGGCATGAATGAGCAGTTCTTC.

This clonotype was seen many times. This sequence joins TRBV20-1 and TRBJ2-1, with TRBD2 matching 11 bases. J was trimmed by 7 bases and V by 0 bases; bases with no gene match: 8. Germline CDR1 is DFQATT and CDR2 is SNEGSKA (reference sequence). CDR3 length equals 16 residues. CDR3 nucleotide sequence: TGCAGTGCTAGAGACCCACTAGCGGGAGTTGTAAATGAGCAGTTCTTC. Amino acid sequence: CSARDPLAGVVNEQFF.

This clonotype was recorded a few times. V and J are TRBV18 and TRBJ2-7, with no clear D. CDR1 KGHSH and CDR2 LQKENI come from the germline V gene. The length of the CDR3 is 12 residues. Deletions cut 4 bases from V and 6 bases from J, with 10 bases between. CDR3 protein: CASSRTSSEQYF. CDR3 sequence (DNA): TGTGCCAGCTCACGGACCTCCAGCGAGCAGTACTTC.

The chain carries TRBV15 and TRBJ2-7; D gene ambiguous. The CDR3 is 15 residues long. Germline V gene data show CDR1 as LNHNV and CDR2 as YYDKDF (reference sequence). Trimming removed 3 bases from V and 1 base from J, with 13 bases in between. The CDR3 protein is CATSRSSDGSYEQYF. The CDR3 DNA sequence: TGTGCCACCAGCAGGTCCTCTGACGGTTCCTACGAGCAGTACTTC.